Listed below are T cell receptor beta chains from one sample, sequenced in a study of T-cell reconstitution after alpha-beta-depleted transplantation in children. Each CDR3 protein is one row after TCRdb ran MiXCR on the PCR reads. This sample yields about 600,000 distinct CDR3 sequences, of which around 23% are seen a single time; about 14% belongs to the top ten. The sample consisted of PBMCs, mostly from graft donor cells, taken 360 days after TCRalphabeta/CD19-depleted stem cell transplant. The receptors were sampled from a boy in the first two years of life who had a stem cell transplant for acute myeloid leukemia, so the T cells may come from the graft donor. Each CDR3 is given with its conserved first and last residue. A D gene is named only where the DNA matches it firmly. The size of a clone is reported for some rows only, either as once, few or many, or as a class for expanded clones.

v_gene: TRBV5-5; abundance: few; d_gene: .; CDR3aa: CASSLWYGTDTQYF
v_gene: TRBV20-1; abundance: .; d_gene: .; CDR3aa: CSARDSGRGAQHEQFF
v_gene: TRBV29-1; abundance: once; d_gene: TRBD1; CDR3aa: CSVEEQGLGQAAKLFF
v_gene: TRBV5-1; abundance: few; d_gene: TRBD1; CDR3aa: CASSHRQGQETQYF
v_gene: TRBV20-1; abundance: many; d_gene: TRBD1; CDR3aa: CSAPDRTQGSGELFF
v_gene: TRBV20-1; abundance: few; d_gene: .; CDR3aa: CSAREGGLETQYF
v_gene: TRBV7-2; abundance: few; d_gene: .; CDR3aa: CASSLVVNQETQYF
v_gene: TRBV5-5; abundance: .; d_gene: .; CDR3aa: CASSPPARPQETQYF
v_gene: TRBV5-1; abundance: many; d_gene: TRBD1; CDR3aa: CASSLAEGTGLSTDTQYF
v_gene: TRBV5-1; abundance: many; d_gene: TRBD1; CDR3aa: CASSLVQGSYEQYF
v_gene: TRBV6-5; abundance: .; d_gene: .; CDR3aa: CASSYADFYNEQFF
v_gene: TRBV5-1; abundance: few; d_gene: .; CDR3aa: CATGLDEGPYNEQFF
v_gene: TRBV6-1; abundance: few; d_gene: TRBD1; CDR3aa: CASGGTGGSYNEQFF
v_gene: TRBV6-1; abundance: many; d_gene: TRBD1; CDR3aa: CASSPPGQVYGYTF
v_gene: TRBV20-1; abundance: many; d_gene: .; CDR3aa: CSASETGANVLTF
v_gene: TRBV4-3; abundance: .; d_gene: TRBD1; CDR3aa: CASSQDYRTYRGRTDTQYF
v_gene: TRBV5-1; abundance: many; d_gene: .; CDR3aa: CASSLPGYTDTQYF
v_gene: TRBV20-1; abundance: .; d_gene: TRBD1; CDR3aa: CCARGRDRGRKNIQYF
v_gene: TRBV14; abundance: few; d_gene: .; CDR3aa: CASSPQAPGRIGYNEQFF
v_gene: TRBV29-1; abundance: many; d_gene: .; CDR3aa: CSVEGGGGPYEQYF
v_gene: TRBV12-3/TRBV12-4; abundance: many; d_gene: .; CDR3aa: CASSFNDGTKYF
v_gene: TRBV12-3/TRBV12-4; abundance: few; d_gene: .; CDR3aa: CASSRPAAIQAPYEQYF
v_gene: TRBV19; abundance: .; d_gene: .; CDR3aa: CASSIDSQPQHF
v_gene: TRBV28; abundance: few; d_gene: TRBD1; CDR3aa: CASSSHPGTGVPLSYGYTF
v_gene: TRBV9; abundance: .; d_gene: TRBD2; CDR3aa: CASSVSARAGGKETQYF
v_gene: TRBV20-1; abundance: many; d_gene: .; CDR3aa: CSAPRADKIIQYF
v_gene: TRBV20-1; abundance: few; d_gene: TRBD1; CDR3aa: CSAYPQGPWDTEAFF
v_gene: TRBV20-1; abundance: .; d_gene: TRBD2; CDR3aa: CSARDLGGGLDTQYF
v_gene: TRBV13; abundance: .; d_gene: TRBD1; CDR3aa: CASRGQDQETQYF
v_gene: TRBV20-1; abundance: .; d_gene: TRBD1; CDR3aa: CSARGDSNYGYTF
v_gene: TRBV28; abundance: few; d_gene: TRBD1; CDR3aa: CASSRDRDRVEKLFF
v_gene: TRBV28; abundance: few; d_gene: TRBD1; CDR3aa: CASTLQGDTGELFF
v_gene: TRBV20-1; abundance: .; d_gene: TRBD2; CDR3aa: CSARDWGREGRRRETQYF
v_gene: TRBV11-3; abundance: .; d_gene: .; CDR3aa: CASSLRQENTEAFF
v_gene: TRBV7-3; abundance: once; d_gene: .; CDR3aa: CASSPGPDTGELFF
v_gene: TRBV4-2; abundance: .; d_gene: .; CDR3aa: CASSQGTGRLSNQPQHF
v_gene: TRBV20-1; abundance: .; d_gene: .; CDR3aa: CSARGRDQYSGNTIYF
v_gene: TRBV20-1; abundance: .; d_gene: .; CDR3aa: CSAKAPTGPDQPQHF
v_gene: TRBV4-3; abundance: few; d_gene: .; CDR3aa: CASSQDPGWDTGELFF
v_gene: TRBV7-8; abundance: few; d_gene: TRBD2; CDR3aa: CASSLPEQTSKGFRDTQYF
v_gene: TRBV5-1; abundance: once; d_gene: .; CDR3aa: CASSSSTGNTEAFF
v_gene: TRBV20-1; abundance: .; d_gene: TRBD1; CDR3aa: CSARILDRDHAFF
v_gene: TRBV10-3; abundance: few; d_gene: .; CDR3aa: CAISDQGRLYNSPLHF
v_gene: TRBV6-4; abundance: many; d_gene: TRBD2; CDR3aa: CASSDPGTSPLQYF
v_gene: TRBV20-1; abundance: many; d_gene: .; CDR3aa: CSALGRNSGKETQYF
v_gene: TRBV5-1; abundance: many; d_gene: TRBD2; CDR3aa: CASSLSSGGRSYEQYF
v_gene: TRBV12-3/TRBV12-4; abundance: many; d_gene: .; CDR3aa: CASSVSRGGPRNEQFF
v_gene: TRBV12-3/TRBV12-4; abundance: .; d_gene: .; CDR3aa: CASTRVRGNTGELFF
v_gene: TRBV7-9; abundance: many; d_gene: .; CDR3aa: CASSLADLEQFF
v_gene: TRBV20-1; abundance: many; d_gene: .; CDR3aa: CSDDGYTF
v_gene: TRBV15; abundance: many; d_gene: .; CDR3aa: CATSNRHTDTQYF
v_gene: TRBV9; abundance: few; d_gene: TRBD2; CDR3aa: CASSVLADFPDTQYF
v_gene: TRBV12-3/TRBV12-4; abundance: few; d_gene: TRBD2; CDR3aa: CASNPRGLAGPYNEQFF